This is a list of T cell receptor beta chains from one sample in a study of blood T cell repertoires in COVID-19. Method: immunoSEQ multiplex PCR; TCRdb's copy keeps in-frame clones and lacks some. The repertoire holds approximately 88,000 clones, with about 74% as singletons. The sequenced material came from peripheral blood. These receptors all come from a human donor in a cohort sampled during active COVID-19. The CDR3 runs from the conserved cysteine through the conserved F or W. Each record gives: CDR3 protein, J gene, V gene.

CDR3: CASSYSQGAVYEQYF; J: TRBJ2-7; V: TRBV6-5
CDR3: CASSDGTGGPYEQYF; J: TRBJ2-7; V: TRBV6-5
CDR3: CASSPGQGAYLKLFF; J: TRBJ1-4; V: TRBV18
CDR3: CASSLAPTGLSTDTQYF; J: TRBJ2-3; V: TRBV11-3
CDR3: CASSRAGPGGELFF; J: TRBJ2-2; V: TRBV28
CDR3: CASSPQPGRGKLFF; J: TRBJ1-4; V: TRBV7-2
CDR3: CASSSRLSANYGYTF; J: TRBJ1-2; V: TRBV9
CDR3: CASSQDFPSGLPTSSYNEQFF; J: TRBJ2-1; V: TRBV3-1/TRBV3-2
CDR3: CASSQSAGGNTIYF; J: TRBJ1-3; V: TRBV16
CDR3: CASSPREFGGRNEQFF; J: TRBJ2-1; V: TRBV5-1
CDR3: CASSHAGTDTQYF; J: TRBJ2-3; V: TRBV4-1
CDR3: CASSSQVASGRTGEQFF; J: TRBJ2-1; V: TRBV7-2
CDR3: CASSLAAQGTDTQYF; J: TRBJ2-3; V: TRBV5-1
CDR3: CASSTNSYEQYF; J: TRBJ2-7; V: TRBV18
CDR3: CASSVPEYEQYF; J: TRBJ2-7; V: TRBV2
CDR3: CASSLLDSGETQYF; J: TRBJ2-5; V: TRBV7-9
CDR3: CASSQDQGGYGYTF; J: TRBJ1-2; V: TRBV4-3
CDR3: CASSPKRTSGIQDEQFF; J: TRBJ2-1; V: TRBV3-1/TRBV3-2
CDR3: CASSLMVGTSGRTTGELFF; J: TRBJ2-2; V: TRBV11-2
CDR3: CASSQDTGGKRTNNEQFF; J: TRBJ2-1; V: TRBV4-2
CDR3: CASSPTTGQGGYEQYF; J: TRBJ2-7; V: TRBV7-8
CDR3: CAVGLAGIGEQFF; J: TRBJ2-1; V: TRBV25-1